This TCR beta chain comes out of a study of regulatory T cells in long-lasting Graves disease. On the study more broadly: For a period under 3 months, newly diagnosed Graves' patients had taken antithyroid drugs.

This clonotype was recorded a few times. As yet, its antigen is unknown. Germline CDR1 and CDR2: LGHDT and YNNKEL (reference sequence). V lost 2 bases, J lost 3 bases, and 12 bases lay in between. The CDR3 is 15 residues long. Assembly of TCR beta libraries relied on iRepertoire HTBI primers together with Arm-PCR of CDR3 regions. TCRdb itself ran the multiplex PCR reads through MiXCR, one entry per CDR3 protein. This table holds 530,000 or so distinct CDR3 sequences, about 13% found once. General study points: Persistent disease samples used TRBV28, TRBJ1-2 and TRBJ2-5 preferentially.

Indicated time point: newly diagnosed GD, antithyroid drugs for less than 3 months. PBMC RNA was the source of the TCR library. These data were also filed under a second study, of T cells in Graves' hyperthyroidism and ophthalmopathy. That paper states: Across 18 months, stable Graves' hyperthyroidism was marked by no progression to ophthalmopathy.

This TCR came from a man aged 25 to 40 with Graves disease. The genes are TRBV3-1 and TRBJ2-3, with D possibly being TRBD2 (5 bases). The sequences come from peripheral blood mononuclear cells (PBMCs), collected at new diagnosis, from a patient treated with antithyroid drugs. Written as DNA, the CDR3 is TGTGCCAGCAGCCAAAGCGGACCATTTACAGATACGCAGTATTTT. It specifies CASSQSGPFTDTQYF.